Sequencing of this T cell receptor beta chain was carried out in a study of Graves' ophthalmopathy and Graves' hyperthyroidism. At the level of the study: Samples of peripheral blood were obtained at initial diagnosis, prior to treatment of any kind.

The table lists this clonotype with many counts. Amplification targeted the TCR beta CDR3 regions, with RNA transcripts as the source material. The library came from an HTBI-primed first-round RT-PCR and a second-round multiplex PCR. From the multiplex PCR reads, TCRdb called clonotypes with MiXCR, one entry per CDR3 protein. The table lists about 410,000 distinct CDR3 sequences, about 17% of them singletons, with around 1.5% in the top ten. The specimen sequenced was peripheral blood. The TCR was taken from a woman between 18 and 29 years old with Graves' ophthalmopathy.

CDR3 in DNA: TGTGCCAGTAGTATTGGGGACTATGGCTACACCTTC. Translated, it gives CASSIGDYGYTF. V is TRBV19 and J is TRBJ1-2, with unresolved D. The CDR3 has 12 amino acids. In germline, CDR1 is LNHDA, CDR2 SQIVND (reference sequence). V lost 3 bases to trimming and J lost 3 bases, with 5 bases between them.